The 20 T cell receptor beta chains presented below share a single source sample, sequenced in a study of T cell clones after liver transplantation (dated by TCRdb to between 2017 and 2020). Preparation of the library involved the immunoSEQ multiplex PCR assay. Held by TCRdb, this immuneACCESS table contains in-frame sequences only and omits some clones. Under half of the omission traces to an unresolved V gene where checked; the cause of the rest is unknown. The sample table records tens of thousands of clones; roughly 70% of these occur just once. The top ten hold about a tenth of the sample. Sequencing used CD4+ T cells from blood, obtained at the 22-month timepoint. The receptors shown here come from a human patient who received a liver transplant. It is possible that, after a transplant, some T cells come from the graft donor.

V is TRBV7-6 and J is TRBJ2-7, with 9 bases fitting TRBD1. V shed 5 bases and J 5 bases; nucleotides not matched to a gene: 13. Germline CDR1 SGHVS, CDR2 FNYEAQ. CDR3 length equals 16 residues. CDR3: CASSNGRDRVPHEQYF. The DNA of the CDR3 is TGTGCCAGCAGCAATGGGCGGGACAGGGTACCTCACGAGCAGTACTTC.

This clone was picked up a small number of times. The chain uses TRBV10-3 and TRBJ2-7, with TRBD1 as a possible D gene (5 bases). The germline CDR1 and CDR2 sequences are ENHRY and SYGVKD. Between the trimmed V and J ends, which lost 3 bases and 2 bases, there was a span of 8 bases. This CDR3 has 13 residues. The chain's CDR3 is CAISDSTAYEQYF. The CDR3 coding sequence is TGTGCCATCAGTGATTCGACAGCCTACGAGCAGTACTTC.

The CDR3 here is CASRRGTAYEQYF. The DNA for the CDR3 is TGTGCCAGCAGACGCGGGACAGCCTACGAGCAGTACTTC. V usage is TRBV6-1 and J usage is TRBJ2-7; perhaps TRBD1 as D (7 bases). Germline V gene data show CDR1 as MNHNS and CDR2 as SASEGT. V shed 6 bases and J shed 2 bases, with 11 bases lying between them. This CDR3 is built from 13 residues.

The chain combines TRBV6-1 with TRBJ1-2; D is ambiguous. The CDR3 has 13 amino acids. CDR1 and CDR2 (germline): MNHNS, SASEGT. The V and J ends lost 2 bases and 1 base respectively, with 5 bases between them. The CDR3 DNA reads as TGTGCCAGCAGTGAACGGGATAACTATGGCTACACCTTC. Translated, it gives CASSERDNYGYTF.

This rearrangement joins TRBV6-4 to TRBJ1-2, with D tentatively TRBD1 (5 bases). The ends were cut back, 4 bases at V and 4 bases at J, with 16 bases in the middle. The length of the CDR3 is 15 residues. The V gene's germline CDR1 is MRHNA and CDR2 SNTAGT. CDR3 region: CASSVSVGESYGYTF. In DNA, the CDR3 is TGTGCCAGCAGTGTCTCGGTAGGGGAAAGCTATGGCTACACCTTC.

The chain links TRBV7-3 to TRBJ1-2, with D perhaps TRBD1 (5 bases). Germline lookup yields CDR1 SGHTA and CDR2 FQGTGA. V was trimmed by 3 bases and J by 4 bases, leaving 9 bases between them. The CDR3 runs to 13 residues. The CDR3 coding sequence is TGTGCCAGCAGCTTGGCAGGGTCCTATGGCTACACCTTC. It yields the protein CASSLAGSYGYTF.

A few counts support this clone. V is TRBV5-1 and J is TRBJ2-3; D possibly matches TRBD1 or TRBD2 (5 bases each). This CDR3 has 13 residues. The V end was cut by 5 bases, the J end by 6 bases, with 13 bases between. The germline CDR1 and CDR2 sequences are SGHRS and YFSETQ. The CDR3 protein is CASRATGPDTQYF. The CDR3 region has the DNA TGCGCCAGCAGGGCCACGGGGCCGGATACGCAGTATTTT.

V gene TRBV7-2 combines with J gene TRBJ2-3; TRBD2 matches 9 bases. Looked up from germline, CDR1 is SGHTA and CDR2 is FQGNSA. V gave up 5 bases and J gave up 0 bases; unmatched junction bases: 15. This CDR3 region has 19 residues. The CDR3 DNA reads as TGTGCCAGCAGCCCCGGAGGCCTAGCGGGGTTCCTCAGCACAGATACGCAGTATTTT. Translated: CASSPGGLAGFLSTDTQYF.

The chain couples TRBV6-5 to TRBJ1-1, with D possibly being TRBD1 (5 bases). The CDR3 is 13 amino acids. The V end was cut by 10 bases, the J end by 0 bases, with 12 bases between. CDR1 is MNHEY, CDR2 SVGAGI, per germline. CDR3 sequence (DNA): TGTGCCACCCGAGGGGACTTGAACACTGAAGCTTTCTTT. Its translation: CATRGDLNTEAFF.

The chain carries TRBV28 and TRBJ2-2; D possibly corresponds to TRBD1 (5 bases). The CDR3 covers 15 residues. CDR1 MDHEN and CDR2 SYDVKM come from the germline V gene. Trimming took 5 bases from V and 0 from J, leaving 10 bases between them. CDR3 protein: CASSHRISNTGELFF. CDR3 coding DNA: TGTGCCAGCAGTCACAGGATATCGAACACCGGGGAGCTGTTTTTT. The entire variable domain, with the rest obtained from reference TRBV28 and TRBJ2-2, is as follows: DVKVTQSSRYLVKRTGEKVFLECVQDMDHENMFWYRQDPGLGLRLIYFSYDVKMKEKGDIPEGYSVSREKKERFSLILESASTNQTSMYLCASSHRISNTGELFFGEGSRLTVL.

This clone was found once. The chain recombines TRBV5-1 with TRBJ1-2; TRBD1 agrees at 9 bases. This CDR3 has 13 residues. J gave up 6 bases and V 5 bases, and 5 bases lay outside the gene matches. The germline gives CDR1 SGHRS, CDR2 YFSETQ. CDR3 sequence (DNA): TGCGCCAGCAGGGTGGACAGGGGAGATGGCTACACCTTC. It specifies CASRVDRGDGYTF. Full variable domain (outside the CDR3, taken from reference TRBV5-1 and TRBJ1-2): KAGVTQTPRYLIKTRGQQVTLSCSPISGHRSVSWYQQTPGQGLQFLFEYFSETQRNKGNFPGRFSGRQFSNSRSEMNVSTLELGDSALYLCASRVDRGDGYTFGSGTRLTVV.

This clone was found a few times. The chain combines TRBV5-1 with TRBJ1-1; D might be TRBD1 (5 bases). Trimming removed 3 bases from V and 6 bases from J, with 15 bases in between. The CDR3 sequence is 14 residues long. The germline V gene has CDR1 SGHRS and CDR2 YFSETQ. CDR3 sequence: CASSWGTGGSEAFF. The CDR3 DNA sequence: TGCGCCAGCAGCTGGGGCACAGGAGGTTCTGAAGCTTTCTTT.

The chain joins TRBV7-2 to TRBJ2-1; D is possibly TRBD1 (6 bases). The CDR3 length is 13 residues. Deletions cut 2 bases from V and 6 bases from J, with 8 bases between. Germline lookup yields CDR1 SGHTA and CDR2 FQGNSA. CDR3 protein: CASSLSGANEQFF. CDR3 coding DNA: TGTGCCAGCAGCTTATCAGGGGCCAATGAGCAGTTCTTC.

The J gene is TRBJ1-2, the V gene TRBV18; D remains unclear. This CDR3 is built from 13 residues. CDR1 KGHSH and CDR2 LQKENI come from the germline V gene. V was clipped by 3 bases and J by 8 bases, with 13 bases between them. The CDR3 loop is CASSPESTGGYTF. The CDR3 DNA reads TGTGCCAGCTCACCTGAGTCTACGGGAGGCTACACCTTC.

V gene TRBV6-1 combines with J gene TRBJ1-5, with D unclear. Germline V gene lookup returns CDR1 MNHNS and CDR2 SASEGT. With 2 bases removed from V and 5 bases from J, the gap between germline ends came to 4 bases. The CDR3 runs 12 residues. The CDR3 nucleotides read TGTGCCAGCAGTGAACTAGATCAGCCCCAGCATTTT. Its protein product is CASSELDQPQHF.

The chain joins TRBV19 to TRBJ2-7, with 8 bases identical to TRBD1. The CDR3 length is 15 residues. Unmatched junction bases numbered 6, after V lost 5 bases and J lost 0 bases. Looked up from germline, CDR1 is LNHDA and CDR2 is SQIVND (reference sequence). The CDR3: CASSSGTGGSYEQYF. CDR3 nucleotide sequence: TGTGCCAGTAGTTCCGGGACAGGCGGCTCCTACGAGCAGTACTTC.

The chain couples TRBV12-5 to TRBJ2-6; unclear D gene. Germline V gene sequence: CDR1 LGHNT, CDR2 FRNRAP. V was pared by 7 bases and J by 2 bases, with 6 bases between. The CDR3 spans 13 residues. The CDR3 region is CASAPPGANVLTF. CDR3 coding DNA: TGTGCTAGTGCCCCCCCTGGGGCCAACGTCCTGACTTTC.

This clone is deemed medium-sized. The chain is built from TRBV6-1 and TRBJ1-4; D is possibly TRBD1 (5 bases). This CDR3 comprises 14 residues. With 3 bases removed from V and 5 bases from J, the gap between germline ends came to 10 bases. Germline V CDR1 and CDR2: MNHNS, SASEGT. CDR3 protein: CASSDTGLNEKLFF. The CDR3 DNA sequence: TGTGCCAGCAGTGATACGGGACTCAATGAAAAACTGTTTTTT.

The chain recombines TRBV28 with TRBJ1-2; 7 bases are shared with TRBD1. The CDR3 extends over 13 amino acids. With V trimmed by 6 bases and J by 6 bases, 7 bases remained unmatched. Germline V gene lookup returns CDR1 MDHEN and CDR2 SYDVKM. The DNA of the CDR3 is TGTGCCAGCAGCCCCGACAGGGTCCATGGCTACACCTTC. Encoded protein: CASSPDRVHGYTF.

The rearrangement links TRBV7-2 to TRBJ1-2; D possibly corresponds to TRBD1 (6 bases). The ends were cut back, 3 bases at V and 8 bases at J, with 19 bases in the middle. Germline CDR1 SGHTA, CDR2 FQGNSA. This CDR3 is built from 15 residues. The CDR3 loop reads CASSFGALDRQGYTF. CDR3 DNA sequence: TGTGCCAGCAGCTTTGGGGCTTTGGACAGACAGGGCTACACCTTC.